What follows describes a single T cell receptor (beta chain). The antigen is not known. This record belongs to a study of response to subunit inactivated influenza vaccine. Study results and caveats: Few new T cells, the authors suggested, are recruited by each seasonal influenza vaccination.

The germline V gene has CDR1 DFQATT and CDR2 SNEGSKA (reference sequence). V was cut by 2 bases and J by 6 bases, with 17 bases left in between. The CDR3 loop spans 15 amino acids. TCRdb passed the RT-PCR reads through MiXCR, listing each CDR3 protein once. The sample carries approximately 500,000 distinct CDR3 sequences, roughly 13% recorded once. The source is a man aged 50 or older who received an inactivated influenza vaccine. The specimen comprised PBMCs from blood, sampled about 6 weeks after vaccination. The rearrangement uses TRBV20-1 and TRBJ2-1; TRBD2 might be the D (7 bases). CDR3 region: CSARTLGGGLNEQFF. DNA for the CDR3: TGCAGTGCTAGAACCCTAGGGGGAGGGCTCAATGAGCAGTTCTTC.